This entry features one T cell receptor (beta chain) sequence. This sample stems from a study of CD8 T cells in Susac syndrome. RNA in amounts of roughly 0.45 to 1 ug was reverse transcribed with random hexamers. Amplification of the TCR beta CDR3 was carried out by immunoSEQ multiplex PCR, which spanned a total of 54 Vbeta and 13 Jbeta segments. Each CDR3 protein is one row after TCRdb ran MiXCR on the immunoSEQ multiplex PCR reads. Here the sample spans 150,000 to 200,000 distinct CDR3 sequences, approximately 94% being singletons. The T cells that were sequenced for TCR beta were CD8+ and CD4+ cells from blood. The sample comprised CD4+ T cells from PBMCs. This sequence originates from a human donor in good health.

DNA of the CDR3: TGCAGCGTTAAAGTGCAGCGTAGCACAGATACGCAGTATTTT. It encodes CSVKVQRSTDTQYF. This chain links TRBV29-1 with TRBJ2-3; D remains ambiguous. Germline-derived CDR1 and CDR2 are SQVTM and ANQGSEA. The CDR3 is 14 amino acids. V gave up 5 bases and J gave up 0 bases, with 12 bases separating them.